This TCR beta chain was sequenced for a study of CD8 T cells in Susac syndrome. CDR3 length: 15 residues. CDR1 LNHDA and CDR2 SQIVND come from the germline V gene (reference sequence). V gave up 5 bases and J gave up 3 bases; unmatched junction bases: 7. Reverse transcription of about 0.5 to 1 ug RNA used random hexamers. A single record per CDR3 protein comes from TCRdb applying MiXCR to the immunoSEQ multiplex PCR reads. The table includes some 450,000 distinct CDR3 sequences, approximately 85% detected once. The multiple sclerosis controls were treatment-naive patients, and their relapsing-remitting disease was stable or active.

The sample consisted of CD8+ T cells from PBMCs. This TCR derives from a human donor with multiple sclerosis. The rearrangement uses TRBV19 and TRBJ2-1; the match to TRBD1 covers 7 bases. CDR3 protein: CASSPRQGVYNEQFF. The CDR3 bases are TGTGCCAGTAGTCCCAGACAGGGAGTCTACAATGAGCAGTTCTTC.